This is a list of T cell receptor beta chains from one sample in a study of blood T cell repertoires in COVID-19. TCRdb's copy holds only in-frame clones and misses some; the assay was immunoSEQ multiplex PCR. The table lists roughly 200,000 clones, about 86% of them singletons. The sequencing input was peripheral blood. All receptors come from a man aged 40-49 years with active or convalescent COVID-19. CDR3s leave out the opening cysteine and the closing phenylalanine or tryptophan. A D gene is named only where the DNA matches it firmly.

V gene: TRBV5-4; D gene: -; CDR3 protein: ASSLSPSGDTEAF
V gene: TRBV6-5; D gene: TRBD2; CDR3 protein: ASRRGLAGVYEQY
V gene: TRBV11-3; D gene: -; CDR3 protein: ASSLGGAAKETQY
V gene: TRBV5-6; D gene: -; CDR3 protein: ASSLAWGNEKLF
V gene: TRBV27; D gene: TRBD1; CDR3 protein: ASSLHSGQGDYEQY
V gene: TRBV24-1; D gene: -; CDR3 protein: ATNGQNTGELF
V gene: TRBV24-1; D gene: -; CDR3 protein: ATSRGSGYEQY
V gene: TRBV11-1; D gene: -; CDR3 protein: ASSLGDTQETQY
V gene: TRBV4-1; D gene: -; CDR3 protein: ASSLTANTEAF
V gene: TRBV27; D gene: TRBD2; CDR3 protein: ASSLRLAGGGEQF
V gene: TRBV7-2; D gene: -; CDR3 protein: ASSPQEDYGYT
V gene: TRBV7-2; D gene: -; CDR3 protein: ASSLGVRSQGAF
V gene: TRBV11-3; D gene: TRBD1; CDR3 protein: ASSSTGGDTGELF
V gene: TRBV6-5; D gene: TRBD1; CDR3 protein: ASSSTGQFYGYT
V gene: TRBV7-9; D gene: -; CDR3 protein: ASSLSGMDPLH
V gene: TRBV2; D gene: -; CDR3 protein: ASSAGRSSPLH
V gene: TRBV6-5; D gene: TRBD1; CDR3 protein: ASRTETGGYNEQF
V gene: TRBV7-2; D gene: -; CDR3 protein: ASSLASLAYGYT
V gene: TRBV7-3; D gene: -; CDR3 protein: ASSLNGQIAGNTIY
V gene: TRBV3-1/TRBV3-2; D gene: -; CDR3 protein: ASSQDPQFSGNTIY
V gene: TRBV11-3; D gene: -; CDR3 protein: ASSLFGGPETQY
V gene: TRBV5-1; D gene: -; CDR3 protein: ASSLMGLAKNIQY
V gene: TRBV19; D gene: -; CDR3 protein: ASSIDNRNTEAF
V gene: TRBV10-3; D gene: -; CDR3 protein: AISESGGIDGYT